The present entry profiles one T cell receptor beta chain with its context. Antigen specificity is unknown. The entry originates in a study of shared clonotypes between healthy human individuals. Turning to the study itself: Researchers assigned three CD4 naive, three CD4 memory, two CD8 naive and one CD8 memory plate to each donor. General observations from the study: It was expected that sequencing depth would affect clonotype sharing among donors. Relative to memory subsets, naive subsets generally showed larger estimated richness. A handful of donors had about 5.1% of their naive CD4 clonotypes in common.

The naive CD8 subset, CD45RO-negative cells positively selected for CCR7, excluded terminally differentiated effector memory CD45RA+ cells. Trimming cost V 2 bases and J 0 bases, with 11 bases left between them. The CDR3 sequence is 15 residues long. Germline lookup yields CDR1 SGDLS and CDR2 YYNGEE. Data came from immunoSEQ multiplex PCR; TCRdb stores just in-frame clones and leaves some out. The sample has 500,000 to 700,000 clones, 90% to 95% seen once; the top ten hold 0.095% to 0.14%. The source is a young woman in good health. J is TRBJ2-5 and V is TRBV9, with D perhaps TRBD2 (6 bases). Source material: naive CD8+ T cells sorted from blood. The CDR3 is CASSVLGLNQETQYF. In DNA, the CDR3 is TGTGCCAGCAGCGTTTTGGGACTTAACCAAGAGACCCAGTACTTC.